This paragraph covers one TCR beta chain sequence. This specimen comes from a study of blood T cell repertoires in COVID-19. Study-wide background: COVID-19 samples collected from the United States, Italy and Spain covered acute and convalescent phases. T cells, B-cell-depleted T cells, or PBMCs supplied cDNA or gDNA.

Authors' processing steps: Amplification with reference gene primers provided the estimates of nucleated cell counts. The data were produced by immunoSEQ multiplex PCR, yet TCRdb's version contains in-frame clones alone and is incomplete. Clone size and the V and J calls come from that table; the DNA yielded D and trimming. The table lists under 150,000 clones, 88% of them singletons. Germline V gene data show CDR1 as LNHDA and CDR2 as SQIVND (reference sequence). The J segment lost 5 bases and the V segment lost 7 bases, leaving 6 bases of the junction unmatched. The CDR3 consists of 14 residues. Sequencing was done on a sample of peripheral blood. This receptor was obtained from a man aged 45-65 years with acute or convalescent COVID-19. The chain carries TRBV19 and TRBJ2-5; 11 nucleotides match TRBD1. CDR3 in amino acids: CASMRTGGLETQYF. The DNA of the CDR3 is TGTGCCAGTATGAGGACAGGGGGCCTGGAGACCCAGTACTTC.